Sequencing of this TCR beta chain was carried out in a study of prognosis after radiotherapy for stage I lung cancer. Study at large: Oligometastatic NSCLC after surgical resection of the primary tumor was present in 4 to 6 patients, while newly diagnosed primary stage I lung tumors were present in over eleven. The study deemed all of its non-small cell lung cancer patients medically inoperable. Post-radiotherapy, distant metastases were observed in four patients (median roughly 7 months), whereas no significant progression was observed in over 13. Study results and caveats: Post-treatment Shannon entropy following stereotactic body radiation therapy was lower among patients who developed distant metastases.

This CDR3 has 12 amino acids. Comment on this clonotype: Antigen unknown.

Genomic DNA served as the source from which two-round multiplex PCR generated TCR beta CDR3 amplicons. The use of primers specific to each TRBV and TRBJ gene characterized first-round PCR. TCRdb fed the multiplex PCR reads into MiXCR, producing one record per CDR3 protein. The sample has tens of thousands of distinct CDR3 sequences, about a third seen once. J is TRBJ2-7 and V is TRBV12-3 or TRBV12-4; 7 bases fit TRBD2. This clonotype originated in a donor over 45 with non-small cell lung cancer. The source material was PBMCs, sampled before or after stereotactic body radiation therapy (not recorded which). The CDR3 region is CGSLGGTYEQYF. The CDR3, as DNA: TGTGGCAGTTTGGGGGGGACGTACGAGCAGTACTTC.